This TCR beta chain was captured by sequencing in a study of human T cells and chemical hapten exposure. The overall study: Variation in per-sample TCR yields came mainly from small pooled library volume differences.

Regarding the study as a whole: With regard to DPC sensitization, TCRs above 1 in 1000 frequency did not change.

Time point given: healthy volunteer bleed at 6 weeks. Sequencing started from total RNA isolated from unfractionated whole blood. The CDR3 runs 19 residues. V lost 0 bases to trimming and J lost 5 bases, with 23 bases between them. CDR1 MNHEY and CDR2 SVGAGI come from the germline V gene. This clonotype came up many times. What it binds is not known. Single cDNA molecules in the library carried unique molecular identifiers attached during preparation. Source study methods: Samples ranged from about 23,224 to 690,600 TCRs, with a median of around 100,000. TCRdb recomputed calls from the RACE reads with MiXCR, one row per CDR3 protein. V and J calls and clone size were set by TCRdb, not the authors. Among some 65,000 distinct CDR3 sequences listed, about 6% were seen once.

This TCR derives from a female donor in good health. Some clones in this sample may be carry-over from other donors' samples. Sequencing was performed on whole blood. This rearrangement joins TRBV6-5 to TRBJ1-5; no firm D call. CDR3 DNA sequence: TGTGCCAGCAGTTACTCGTGGCGGGGTAACCGGGCCCGTCATCAGCCCCAGCATTTT. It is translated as CASSYSWRGNRARHQPQHF.